The clone carrying this T cell receptor (beta chain) occurred many times. TCRdb re-called the RT-PCR reads with MiXCR, one entry per CDR3 protein. The sample lists about 680,000 distinct CDR3 sequences, approximately 14% occurring once. J lost 2 bases, V lost 6 bases, and 7 bases had no gene match. Germline V gene lookup returns CDR1 MNHEY and CDR2 SVGAGI. The CDR3 is 14 residues long. The TCR was taken from a female donor in good health, serving as a healthy control. J is TRBJ2-7 and V is TRBV6-5, with TRBD1 identical over 7 bases. The sample consisted of memory CD4+ T cells from blood. This chain's CDR3 is CASRPDRPAYEQYF. For the CDR3, the DNA is TGTGCCAGCAGACCGGACAGGCCCGCCTACGAGCAGTACTTC.